This TCR beta chain was sequenced for a study of control samples from healthy donors and cancer patients. The method was immunoSEQ multiplex PCR; TCRdb's version includes in-frame clones alone and lacks a portion of them. The sample has some 130,000 clones, approximately 89% seen once. This TCR came from a middle-aged man in good health. Input material: blood.

DNA of the CDR3: TGTGCCAGCAGTTACGGGGTACGGGAAAAACTGTTTTTT. This translates into CASSYGVREKLFF. The gene calls are TRBV6-5 and TRBJ1-4; no reliable D call. V was clipped by 2 bases and J by 8 bases, with 9 bases between them. The germline gives CDR1 MNHEY, CDR2 SVGAGI. CDR3 length: 13 residues.